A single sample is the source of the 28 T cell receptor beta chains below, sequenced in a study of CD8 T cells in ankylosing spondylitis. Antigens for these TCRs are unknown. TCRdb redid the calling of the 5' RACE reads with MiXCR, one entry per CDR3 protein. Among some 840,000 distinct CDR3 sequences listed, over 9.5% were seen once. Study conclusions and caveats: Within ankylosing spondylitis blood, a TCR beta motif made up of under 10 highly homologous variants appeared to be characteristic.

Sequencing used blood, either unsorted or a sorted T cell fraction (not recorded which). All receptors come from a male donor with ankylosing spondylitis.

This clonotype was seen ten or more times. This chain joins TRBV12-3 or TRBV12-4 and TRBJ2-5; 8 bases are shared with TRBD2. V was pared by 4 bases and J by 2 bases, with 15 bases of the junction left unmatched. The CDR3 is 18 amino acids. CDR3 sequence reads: CASSYQAGAQTGQETQYF. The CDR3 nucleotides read TGTGCCAGCAGTTATCAAGCGGGGGCCCAAACAGGGCAAGAGACCCAGTACTTC.

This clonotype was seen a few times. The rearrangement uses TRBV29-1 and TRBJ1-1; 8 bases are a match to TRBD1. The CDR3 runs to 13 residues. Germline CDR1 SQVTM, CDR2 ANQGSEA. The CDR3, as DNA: TGCAGGGTGGAACAGGGGGAGGATACTGAAGCTTTCTTT. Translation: CRVEQGEDTEAFF.

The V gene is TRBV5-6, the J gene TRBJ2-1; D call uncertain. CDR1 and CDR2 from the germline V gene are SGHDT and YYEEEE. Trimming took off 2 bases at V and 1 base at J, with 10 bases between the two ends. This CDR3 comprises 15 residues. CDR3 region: CASSFGWGSYNEQFF. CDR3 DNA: TGTGCCAGCAGCTTCGGCTGGGGTTCCTACAATGAGCAGTTCTTC.

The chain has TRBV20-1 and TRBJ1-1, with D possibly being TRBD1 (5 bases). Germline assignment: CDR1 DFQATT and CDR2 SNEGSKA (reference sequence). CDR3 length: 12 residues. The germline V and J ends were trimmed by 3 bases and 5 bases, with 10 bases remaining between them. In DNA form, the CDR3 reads TGCAGTGCTAGCCTCAGGGTGACTGAAGCTTTCTTT. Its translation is CSASLRVTEAFF.

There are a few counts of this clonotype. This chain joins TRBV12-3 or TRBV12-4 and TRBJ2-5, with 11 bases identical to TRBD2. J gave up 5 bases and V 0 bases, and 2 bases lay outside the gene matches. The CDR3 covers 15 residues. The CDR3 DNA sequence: TGTGCCAGCAGTTTAGCTAGCGGGAGGGCTGAGACCCAGTACTTC. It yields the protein CASSLASGRAETQYF.

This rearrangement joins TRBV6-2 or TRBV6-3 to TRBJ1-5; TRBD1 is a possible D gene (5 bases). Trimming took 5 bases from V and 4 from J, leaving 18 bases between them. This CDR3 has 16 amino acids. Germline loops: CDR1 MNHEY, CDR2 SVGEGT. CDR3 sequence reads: CASSEYHRDSNQPQHF. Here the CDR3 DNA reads TGTGCCAGCAGTGAGTACCACCGGGACTCAAATCAGCCCCAGCATTTT.

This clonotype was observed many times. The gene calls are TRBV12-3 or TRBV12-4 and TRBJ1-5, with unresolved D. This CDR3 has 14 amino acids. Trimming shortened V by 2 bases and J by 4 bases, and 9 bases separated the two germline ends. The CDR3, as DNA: TGTGCCAGCAGTTTAAAGTTTGGGAATCAGCCCCAGCATTTT. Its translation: CASSLKFGNQPQHF.

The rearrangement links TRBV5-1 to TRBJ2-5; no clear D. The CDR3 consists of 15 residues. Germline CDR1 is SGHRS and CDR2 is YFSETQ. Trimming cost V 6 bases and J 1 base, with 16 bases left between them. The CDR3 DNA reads TGCGCCAGCACCCCTGGCGTAGGACCCCAAGAGACCCAGTACTTC. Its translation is CASTPGVGPQETQYF.

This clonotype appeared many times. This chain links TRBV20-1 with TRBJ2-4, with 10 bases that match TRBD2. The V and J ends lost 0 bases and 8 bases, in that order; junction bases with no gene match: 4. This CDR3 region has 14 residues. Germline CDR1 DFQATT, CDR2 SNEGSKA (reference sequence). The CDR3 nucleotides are TGCAGTGCTAGAGAGAGCGGGAGGGCCTACATTCAGTACTTC. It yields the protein CSARESGRAYIQYF.

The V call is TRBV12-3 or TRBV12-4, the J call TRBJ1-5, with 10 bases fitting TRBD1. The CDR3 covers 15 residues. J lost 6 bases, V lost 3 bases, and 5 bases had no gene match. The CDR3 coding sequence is TGTGCCAGCAGTTTCACGACAGGGGGCTCTCAGCCCCAGCATTTT. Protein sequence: CASSFTTGGSQPQHF.

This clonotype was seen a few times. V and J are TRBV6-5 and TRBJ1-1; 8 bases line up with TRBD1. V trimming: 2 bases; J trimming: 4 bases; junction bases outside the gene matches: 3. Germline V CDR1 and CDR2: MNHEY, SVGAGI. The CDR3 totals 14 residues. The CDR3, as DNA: TGTGCCAGCAGTTACCGACAGGGGAGCACTGAAGCTTTCTTT. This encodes CASSYRQGSTEAFF.

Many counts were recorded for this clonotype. The CDR3 protein is CASRVNSGNTIYF. In DNA form, the CDR3 reads TGTGCCAGCAGGGTCAACTCTGGAAACACCATATATTTT. J is TRBJ1-3 and V is TRBV12-3 or TRBV12-4; D not certain. The CDR3 loop spans 13 amino acids. V gave up 6 bases and J gave up 0 bases, with 6 bases separating them.

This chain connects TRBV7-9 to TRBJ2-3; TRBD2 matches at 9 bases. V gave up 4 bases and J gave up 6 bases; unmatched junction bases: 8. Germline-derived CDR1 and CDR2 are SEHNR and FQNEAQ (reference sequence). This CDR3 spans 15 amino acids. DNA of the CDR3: TGTGCCAGCAGCTCTGTAGCGGGAGAAACGGATACGCAGTATTTT. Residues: CASSSVAGETDTQYF.

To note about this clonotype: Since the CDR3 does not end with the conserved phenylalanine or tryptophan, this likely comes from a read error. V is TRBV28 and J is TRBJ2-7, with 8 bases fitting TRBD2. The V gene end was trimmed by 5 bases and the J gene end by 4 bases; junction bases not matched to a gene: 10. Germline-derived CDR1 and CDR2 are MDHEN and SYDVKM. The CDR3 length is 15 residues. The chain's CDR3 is CASSTSGRRVYEQYI. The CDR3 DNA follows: TGTGCCAGCAGTACTAGCGGCCGGCGAGTTTACGAGCAGTACATC.

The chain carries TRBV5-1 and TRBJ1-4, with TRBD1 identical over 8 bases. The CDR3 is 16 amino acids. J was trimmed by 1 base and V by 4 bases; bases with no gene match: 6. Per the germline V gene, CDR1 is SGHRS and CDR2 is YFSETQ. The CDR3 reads CASSAGQGITNEKLFF. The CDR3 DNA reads TGCGCCAGCAGCGCTGGACAGGGAATAACTAATGAAAAACTGTTTTTT.

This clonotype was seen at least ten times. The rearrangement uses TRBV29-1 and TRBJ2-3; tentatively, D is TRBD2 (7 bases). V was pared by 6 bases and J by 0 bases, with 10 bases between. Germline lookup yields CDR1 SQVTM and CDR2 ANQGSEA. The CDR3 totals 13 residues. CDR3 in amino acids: CSVRGGSTDTQYF. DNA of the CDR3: TGCAGCGTGAGGGGGGGGAGCACAGATACGCAGTATTTT.

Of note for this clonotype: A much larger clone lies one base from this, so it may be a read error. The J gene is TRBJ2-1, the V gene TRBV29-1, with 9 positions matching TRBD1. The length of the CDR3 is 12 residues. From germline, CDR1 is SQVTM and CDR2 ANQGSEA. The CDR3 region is CSGDREGNEHFF. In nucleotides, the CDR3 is TGCAGCGGGGACAGGGAGGGAAATGAGCATTTCTTC.

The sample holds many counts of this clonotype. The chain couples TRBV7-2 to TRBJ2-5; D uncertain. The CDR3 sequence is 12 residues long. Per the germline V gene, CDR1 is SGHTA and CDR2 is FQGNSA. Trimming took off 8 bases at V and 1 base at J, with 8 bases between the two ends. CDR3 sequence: CASSLIQETQYF. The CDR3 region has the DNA TGTGCCAGCTCACTGATCCAAGAGACCCAGTACTTC.

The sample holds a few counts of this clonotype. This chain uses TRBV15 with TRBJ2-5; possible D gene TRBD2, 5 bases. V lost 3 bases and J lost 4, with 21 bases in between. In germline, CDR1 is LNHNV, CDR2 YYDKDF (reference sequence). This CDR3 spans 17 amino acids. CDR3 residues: CATSSAVALALGETQYF. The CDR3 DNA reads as TGTGCCACCAGCAGTGCGGTCGCCCTAGCCCTCGGAGAGACCCAGTACTTC.

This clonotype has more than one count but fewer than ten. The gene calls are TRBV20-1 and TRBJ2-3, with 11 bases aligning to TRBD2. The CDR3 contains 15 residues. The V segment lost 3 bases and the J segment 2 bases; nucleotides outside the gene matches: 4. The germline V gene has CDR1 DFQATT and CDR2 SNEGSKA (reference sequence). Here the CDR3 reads CSASKTSGVTDTQYF. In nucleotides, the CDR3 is TGCAGTGCTAGCAAGACTAGCGGGGTCACAGATACGCAGTATTTT.

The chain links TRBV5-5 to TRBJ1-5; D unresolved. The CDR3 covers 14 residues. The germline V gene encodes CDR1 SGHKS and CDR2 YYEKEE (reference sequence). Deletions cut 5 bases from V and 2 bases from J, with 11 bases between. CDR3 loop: CASSDEGRNQPQHF. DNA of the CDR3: TGTGCCAGCAGTGATGAGGGCCGCAATCAGCCCCAGCATTTT. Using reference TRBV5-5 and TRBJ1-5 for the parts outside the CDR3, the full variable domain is DAGVTQSPTHLIKTRGQQVTLRCSPISGHKSVSWYQQVLGQGPQFIFQYYEKEERGRGNFPDRFSARQFPNYSSELNVNALLLGDSALYLCASSDEGRNQPQHFGDGTRLSIL.

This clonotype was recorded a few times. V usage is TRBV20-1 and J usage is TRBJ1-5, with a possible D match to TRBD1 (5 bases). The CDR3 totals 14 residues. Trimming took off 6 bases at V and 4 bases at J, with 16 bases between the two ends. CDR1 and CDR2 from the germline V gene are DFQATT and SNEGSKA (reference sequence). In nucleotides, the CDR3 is TGCAGTGCCTCCGACCGGGGCGGGAATCAGCCCCAGCATTTT. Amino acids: CSASDRGGNQPQHF.

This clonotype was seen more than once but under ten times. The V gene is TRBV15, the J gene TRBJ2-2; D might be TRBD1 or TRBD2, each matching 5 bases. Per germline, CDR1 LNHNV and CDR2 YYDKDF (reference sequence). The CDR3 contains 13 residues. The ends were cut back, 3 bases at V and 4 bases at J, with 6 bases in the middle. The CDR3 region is CATSRGVTGELFF. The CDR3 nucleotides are TGTGCCACCAGCAGGGGGGTCACCGGGGAGCTGTTTTTT.

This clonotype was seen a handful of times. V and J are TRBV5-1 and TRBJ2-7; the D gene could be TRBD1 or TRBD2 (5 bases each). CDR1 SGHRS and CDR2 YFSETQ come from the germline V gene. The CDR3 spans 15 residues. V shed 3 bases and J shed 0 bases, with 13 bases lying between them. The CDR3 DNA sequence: TGCGCCAGCAGCTACAAACGGGACGGCTCCTACGAGCAGTACTTC. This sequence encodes CASSYKRDGSYEQYF.

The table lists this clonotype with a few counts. The CDR3 is CASSRIPDSSYNEQFF. CDR3 sequence (DNA): TGTGCCAGCAGCCGGATTCCAGATAGCTCCTACAATGAGCAGTTCTTC. The chain employs TRBV5-5 and TRBJ2-1, with D hard to call. V was trimmed by 4 bases and J by 0 bases, leaving 14 bases between them. The germline V gene encodes CDR1 SGHKS and CDR2 YYEKEE (reference sequence). CDR3 length equals 16 residues.

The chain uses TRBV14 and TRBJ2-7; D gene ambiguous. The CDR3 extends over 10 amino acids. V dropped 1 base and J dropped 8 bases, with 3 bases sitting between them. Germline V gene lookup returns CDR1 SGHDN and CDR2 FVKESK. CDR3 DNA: TGTGCCAGCAGCCAAGCTAAGCAGTACTTC. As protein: CASSQAKQYF.

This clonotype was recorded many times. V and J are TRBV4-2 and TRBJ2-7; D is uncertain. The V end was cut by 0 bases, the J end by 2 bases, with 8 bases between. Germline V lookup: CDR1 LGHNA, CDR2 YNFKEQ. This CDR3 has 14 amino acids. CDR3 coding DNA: TGTGCCAGCAGCCAAGACCGCTCCGCCTACGAGCAGTACTTC. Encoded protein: CASSQDRSAYEQYF.

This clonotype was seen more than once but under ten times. CDR3 loop: CASSFGAGYNEQFF. The DNA of the CDR3 is TGTGCCAGCAGCTTTGGAGCCGGGTACAATGAGCAGTTCTTC. The chain links TRBV11-2 to TRBJ2-1; D not resolved. This CDR3 contains 14 residues. Germline CDR1 is SGHAT and CDR2 is FQNNGV. V was pared by 3 bases and J by 4 bases, with 10 bases between.